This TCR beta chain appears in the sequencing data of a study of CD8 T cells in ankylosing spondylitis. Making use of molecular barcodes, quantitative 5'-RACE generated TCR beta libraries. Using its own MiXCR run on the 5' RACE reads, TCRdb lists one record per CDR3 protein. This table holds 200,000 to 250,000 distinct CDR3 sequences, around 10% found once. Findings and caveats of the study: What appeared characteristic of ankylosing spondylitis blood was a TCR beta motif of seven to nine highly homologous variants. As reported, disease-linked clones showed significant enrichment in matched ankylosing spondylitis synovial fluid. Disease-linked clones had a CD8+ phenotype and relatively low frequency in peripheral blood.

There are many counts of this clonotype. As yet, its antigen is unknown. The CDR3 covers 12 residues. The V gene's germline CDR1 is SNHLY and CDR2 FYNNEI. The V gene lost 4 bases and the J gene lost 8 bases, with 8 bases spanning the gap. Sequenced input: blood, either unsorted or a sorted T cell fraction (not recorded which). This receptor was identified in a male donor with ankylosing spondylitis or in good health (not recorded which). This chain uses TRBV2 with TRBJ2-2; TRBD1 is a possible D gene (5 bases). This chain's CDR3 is CASSGRTGELFF. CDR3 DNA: TGTGCCAGCAGTGGACGGACAGGGGAGCTGTTTTTT. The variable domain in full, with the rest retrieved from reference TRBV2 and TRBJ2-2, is EPEVTQTPSHQVTQMGQEVILRCVPISNHLYFYWYRQILGQKVEFLVSFYNNEISEKSEIFDDQFSVERPDGSNFTLKIRSTKLEDSAMYFCASSGRTGELFFGEGSRLTVL.